The TCR beta chain described here comes from a study of patients and donors after allogeneic stem cell transplantation. Trimming shortened V by 5 bases and J by 4 bases, and 10 bases separated the two germline ends. Germline V gene lookup returns CDR1 SEHNR and CDR2 FQNEAQ (reference sequence). This CDR3 is 13 amino acids long. Each CDR3 protein is one row after TCRdb ran MiXCR on the RT-PCR reads. The sample shows some 880,000 distinct CDR3 sequences, approximately 18% of them seen only once. The sequence derives from a human donor who was either an allogeneic HSCT recipient or a stem cell or donor lymphocyte infusion donor (not recorded which). It is not recorded whose cells these are; they may come from a transplant donor. The sequencing sample was made of blood, either unsorted or a sorted T cell fraction (not recorded which). This sequence joins TRBV7-9 and TRBJ2-3; no clear D gene. CDR3 loop: CASSVDSPDTQYF. The CDR3 DNA reads as TGTGCCAGCAGCGTAGACTCCCCAGATACGCAGTATTTT.